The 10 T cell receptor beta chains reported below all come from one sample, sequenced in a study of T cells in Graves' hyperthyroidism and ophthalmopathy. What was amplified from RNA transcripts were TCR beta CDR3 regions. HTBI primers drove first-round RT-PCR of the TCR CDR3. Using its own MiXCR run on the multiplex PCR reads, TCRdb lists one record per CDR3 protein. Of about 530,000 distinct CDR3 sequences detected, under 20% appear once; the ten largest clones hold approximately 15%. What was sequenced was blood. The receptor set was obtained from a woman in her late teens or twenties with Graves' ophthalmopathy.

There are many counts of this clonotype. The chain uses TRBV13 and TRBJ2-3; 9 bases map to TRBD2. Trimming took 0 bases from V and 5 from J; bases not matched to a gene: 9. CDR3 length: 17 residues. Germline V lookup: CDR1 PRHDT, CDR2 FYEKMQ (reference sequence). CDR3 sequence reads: CASSLGLAGPRRDTQYF. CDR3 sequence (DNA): TGTGCCAGCAGCTTAGGGCTAGCGGGGCCTAGAAGAGATACGCAGTATTTT.

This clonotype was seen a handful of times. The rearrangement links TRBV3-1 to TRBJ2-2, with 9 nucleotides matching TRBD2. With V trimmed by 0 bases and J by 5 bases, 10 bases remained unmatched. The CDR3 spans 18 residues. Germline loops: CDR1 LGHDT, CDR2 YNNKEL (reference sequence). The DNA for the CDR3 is TGTGCCAGCAGCCAAGATTTGGTAGCGGGAGTGAAAACCGGGGAGCTGTTTTTT. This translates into CASSQDLVAGVKTGELFF.

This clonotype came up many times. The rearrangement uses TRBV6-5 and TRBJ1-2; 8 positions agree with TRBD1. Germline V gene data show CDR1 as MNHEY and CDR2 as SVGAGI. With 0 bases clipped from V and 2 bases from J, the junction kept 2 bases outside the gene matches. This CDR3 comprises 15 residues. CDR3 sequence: CASSYSTGANYGYTF. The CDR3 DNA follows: TGTGCCAGCAGTTACTCGACAGGGGCGAACTATGGCTACACCTTC.

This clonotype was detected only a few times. CDR3 sequence: CASSGRLPEQYF. CDR3 nucleotide sequence: TGTGCCAGCAGTGGACGGCTCCCCGAGCAGTACTTC. The V call is TRBV2, the J call TRBJ2-7, with D uncertain. CDR1 and CDR2 (germline): SNHLY, FYNNEI. This CDR3 region has 12 residues. V shed 4 bases and J shed 6 bases, with 10 bases lying between them.

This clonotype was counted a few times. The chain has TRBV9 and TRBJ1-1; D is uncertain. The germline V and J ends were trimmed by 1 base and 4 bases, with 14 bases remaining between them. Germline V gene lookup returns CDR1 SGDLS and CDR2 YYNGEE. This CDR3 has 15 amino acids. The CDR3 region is CASSVIASMSTEAFF. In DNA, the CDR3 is TGTGCCAGCAGCGTAATCGCCAGCATGAGCACTGAAGCTTTCTTT.

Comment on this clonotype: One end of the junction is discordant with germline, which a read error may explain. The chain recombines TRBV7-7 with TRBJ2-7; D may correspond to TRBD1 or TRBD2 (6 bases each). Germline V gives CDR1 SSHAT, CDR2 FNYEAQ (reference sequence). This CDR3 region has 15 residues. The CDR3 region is CASIHPSQGRYEQYF. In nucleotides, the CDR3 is TGTGCTAGCATCCATCCATCCCAGGGGAGGTACGAGCAGTACTTC.

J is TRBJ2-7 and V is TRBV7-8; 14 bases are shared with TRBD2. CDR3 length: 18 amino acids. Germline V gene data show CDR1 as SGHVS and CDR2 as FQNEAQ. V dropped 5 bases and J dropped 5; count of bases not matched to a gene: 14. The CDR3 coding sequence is TGTGCCAGCAGCCACCCGACTTTCCGACTAGCGGGAGGGGACGAGCAGTACTTC. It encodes CASSHPTFRLAGGDEQYF.

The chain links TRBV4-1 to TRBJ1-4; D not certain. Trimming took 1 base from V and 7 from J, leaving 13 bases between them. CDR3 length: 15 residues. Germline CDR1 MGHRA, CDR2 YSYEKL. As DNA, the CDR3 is TGCGCCAGCAGCCAAGGAGGAGGGATAACTGAAAAACTGTTTTTT. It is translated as CASSQGGGITEKLFF.

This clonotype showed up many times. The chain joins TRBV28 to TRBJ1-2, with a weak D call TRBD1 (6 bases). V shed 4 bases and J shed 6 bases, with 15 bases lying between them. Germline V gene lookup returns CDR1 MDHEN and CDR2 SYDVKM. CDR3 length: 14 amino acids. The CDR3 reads CASSSADSIHGYTF. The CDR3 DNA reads TGTGCCAGCAGTTCAGCGGACAGCATCCATGGCTACACCTTC.

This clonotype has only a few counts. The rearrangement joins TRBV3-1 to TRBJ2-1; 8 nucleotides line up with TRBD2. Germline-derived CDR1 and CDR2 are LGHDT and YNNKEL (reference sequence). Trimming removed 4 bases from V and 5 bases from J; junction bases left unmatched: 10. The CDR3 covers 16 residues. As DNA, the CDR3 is TGTGCCAGCAGCCTGTATAGCGGGGTTGGGAACAATGAGCAGTTCTTC. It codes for CASSLYSGVGNNEQFF.